These T cell receptor beta chains were read from a single sample in a study of human T cells and chemical hapten exposure. TCRdb reprocessed the RACE reads with MiXCR, giving one entry per CDR3 protein. The table has tens of thousands of distinct CDR3 sequences, approximately 10% seen once; the top ten hold under 5%. The specimen was whole blood, collected in connection with sensitization to the hapten diphenylcyclopropenone (DPC). The receptors come from a woman in her thirties or forties with alopecia areata. Some clones in this sample may be carry-over from other donors' samples. Each CDR3 is given with its conserved first and last residue. The order of the fields is V gene, J gene, CDR3 protein.

>TRBV29-1|TRBJ2-1
CSGTGTVYNEQFF
>TRBV20-1|TRBJ2-7
CSARAPGTTSYEQYF
>TRBV11-3|TRBJ2-1
CASSLGMTYNEQFF
>TRBV9|TRBJ1-1
CASKELRDTEAFF
>TRBV4-2|TRBJ2-7
CASSRGLANEQYF
>TRBV12-3/TRBV12-4|TRBJ2-5
CASSPAGREETQYF
>TRBV18|TRBJ1-1
CASSPAGNTEAFF
>TRBV6-2/TRBV6-3|TRBJ2-7
CASSSPTSTYEQYF
>TRBV2|TRBJ2-4
CASSEEGAVGNIQYF
>TRBV10-3|TRBJ2-3
CAISVRPGDRENTDTQYF
>TRBV11-2|TRBJ2-4
CASSLTLRENIQYF
>TRBV7-6|TRBJ2-1
CASSSQPQGASNEQFF
>TRBV3-1|TRBJ2-7
CASSYGTSGYEQYF
>TRBV19|TRBJ1-1
CASSTTGTLNTEAFF
>TRBV28|TRBJ2-1
CASSPDAGGRNEQFF
>TRBV19|TRBJ1-5
CASLARTNSNQPQHF
>TRBV6-6|TRBJ2-3
CASTPSGTDTQYF
>TRBV3-1|TRBJ1-6
CASSPMDRGRSPLHF
>TRBV20-1|TRBJ2-2
CSAGTGGTGELFF
>TRBV5-6|TRBJ1-1
CASSFRDAGDPEAFF
>TRBV29-1|TRBJ2-2
CSVGISPGELFF
>TRBV7-9|TRBJ1-5
CASSLVIGGGNSNQPQHF
>TRBV5-4|TRBJ2-7
CASSFQGGIYEQYF
>TRBV28|TRBJ2-7
CASSFMSSYEQYF
>TRBV7-6|TRBJ1-4
CASRRDSRVEKLFF
>TRBV3-1|TRBJ2-3
CASSPFATSTDTQYF
>TRBV7-2|TRBJ2-1
CASNLGLAGWNEQFF
>TRBV29-1|TRBJ1-1
CSVAGSGIGAFF
>TRBV15|TRBJ1-4
CATSRAAEGEKLFF
>TRBV14|TRBJ2-7
CASSQPEGGIYEQYF
>TRBV4-3|TRBJ2-2
CASSQERWALPGELFF
>TRBV6-5|TRBJ2-7
CASSLTGGSSYEQYF
>TRBV18|TRBJ2-2
CASSPMRTGNTGELFF
>TRBV3-1|TRBJ2-3
CASSHQRGGGDTQYF
>TRBV9|TRBJ2-1
CASSVAGYLSEQFF
>TRBV2|TRBJ2-5
CASRGHQETQYF
>TRBV11-2|TRBJ2-5
CASSYLGDRQETQYF
>TRBV30|TRBJ2-7
CAWSVGRGALEQYF
>TRBV5-1|TRBJ2-5
CASSGSGRRDETQYF
>TRBV11-3|TRBJ2-5
CASSSGQGLEETQYF
>TRBV12-3/TRBV12-4|TRBJ2-1
CASTQNGGSYNEQFF
>TRBV21-1|TRBJ2-7
CASSKEEGGLEQYF
>TRBV7-6|TRBJ2-7
CASSLAGGTLSYEQYF
>TRBV29-1|TRBJ2-1
CSVGVDSYNEQFF
>TRBV18|TRBJ1-1
CASSPPFGGRNTEAFF
>TRBV10-3|TRBJ2-3
CAIRAGVGGPDTQYF